This is a list of T cell receptor beta chains from one sample in a study of molecular identifiers for immune sequencing clone quantification. TCRdb itself ran the PCR reads through MiXCR, one entry per CDR3 protein. The table shows about half a million distinct CDR3 sequences, with about 26% occurring only once. The sequencing sample was made of naive CD8+ T cells from blood, with Jurkat cell RNA spiked in. These receptors all stem from a human donor in good health. Some libraries in this study had Jurkat cell RNA spiked in. Each CDR3 is given with its conserved first and last residue. The D gene is left open where the match is weak. Rows give clone size only sometimes, using once, few, many, or a class for an expanded clone.

j_gene: TRBJ2-3; abundance: many; d_gene: TRBD2; v_gene: TRBV7-9; CDR3aa: CASRPAYPGLAVRGADTQYF; CDR3nt: TGTGCCAGCAGACCGGCCTACCCGGGACTAGCGGTCAGGGGGGCAGATACGCAGTATTTT
j_gene: TRBJ2-3; abundance: NA; d_gene: NA; v_gene: TRBV27; CDR3aa: CASSFPGDTQYF; CDR3nt: TGTGCCAGCAGTTTCCCGGGAGATACGCAGTATTTT
j_gene: TRBJ2-2; abundance: few; d_gene: TRBD1; v_gene: TRBV20-1; CDR3aa: CSARFTGATGELFF; CDR3nt: TGCAGTGCTAGATTCACAGGGGCCACCGGGGAGCTGTTTTTT
j_gene: TRBJ2-7; abundance: few; d_gene: TRBD2; v_gene: TRBV25-1; CDR3aa: CASSDTLGREAGEQYF; CDR3nt: TGTGCCAGCAGTGACACCCTTGGGCGGGAGGCCGGCGAGCAGTACTTC
j_gene: TRBJ2-6; abundance: NA; d_gene: TRBD1; v_gene: TRBV7-9; CDR3aa: CASSLPGQPAHVLTF; CDR3nt: TGTGCCAGCAGCTTGCCGGGACAGCCCGCCCACGTCCTGACTTTC
j_gene: TRBJ2-7; abundance: NA; d_gene: NA; v_gene: TRBV30; CDR3aa: CAWGLKGSYEQYF; CDR3nt: TGTGCCTGGGGACTAAAGGGGTCATACGAGCAGTACTTC
j_gene: TRBJ2-3; abundance: few; d_gene: TRBD1; v_gene: TRBV3-1; CDR3aa: CASSQTGTGFGSDTQYF; CDR3nt: TGTGCCAGCAGCCAGACCGGGACAGGGTTTGGCTCAGATACGCAGTATTTT
j_gene: TRBJ2-7; abundance: few; d_gene: NA; v_gene: TRBV6-1; CDR3aa: CASSASTDQSYEQYF; CDR3nt: TGTGCCAGCAGTGCCAGCACAGACCAGTCCTACGAGCAGTACTTC
j_gene: TRBJ2-7; abundance: many; d_gene: NA; v_gene: TRBV10-3; CDR3aa: CAISDSTPYEQYF; CDR3nt: TGTGCCATCAGTGACTCTACCCCCTACGAGCAGTACTTC
j_gene: TRBJ2-5; abundance: few; d_gene: NA; v_gene: TRBV6-5; CDR3aa: CASSYNPDRETQYF; CDR3nt: TGTGCCAGCAGTTACAATCCGGACCGAGAGACCCAGTACTTC
j_gene: TRBJ2-4; abundance: many; d_gene: NA; v_gene: TRBV7-9; CDR3aa: CASSPLLGEEAKNIQYF; CDR3nt: TGTGCCAGCAGCCCGTTGTTAGGAGAGGAGGCCAAAAACATTCAGTACTTC
j_gene: TRBJ1-1; abundance: few; d_gene: NA; v_gene: TRBV27; CDR3aa: CASSLLSHAEAFF; CDR3nt: TGTGCCAGCAGTTTATTGTCCCACGCGGAAGCTTTCTTT
j_gene: TRBJ1-2; abundance: NA; d_gene: NA; v_gene: TRBV6-5; CDR3aa: CASTLGGYGYTF; CDR3nt: TGTGCCAGCACCCTAGGGGGATACGGCTACACCTTC
j_gene: TRBJ2-7; abundance: NA; d_gene: TRBD2; v_gene: TRBV27; CDR3aa: CASSIASGRTYEQYF; CDR3nt: TGTGCCAGCAGTATCGCTAGCGGGAGAACCTACGAGCAGTACTTC
j_gene: TRBJ1-2; abundance: NA; d_gene: TRBD1; v_gene: TRBV27; CDR3aa: CASSFLRDRGSFGYTF; CDR3nt: TGTGCCAGCAGTTTTCTCCGGGACAGGGGATCTTTTGGCTACACCTTC
j_gene: TRBJ1-3; abundance: NA; d_gene: TRBD1; v_gene: TRBV5-6; CDR3aa: CASSLKRGLGSTIYF; CDR3nt: TGTGCCAGCAGCTTGAAGAGGGGGCTCGGAAGCACCATATATTTT
j_gene: TRBJ1-1; abundance: few; d_gene: NA; v_gene: TRBV9; CDR3aa: CASSVVSQGGDTEAFF; CDR3nt: TGTGCCAGCAGCGTAGTCTCGCAGGGAGGGGACACTGAAGCTTTCTTT
j_gene: TRBJ2-2; abundance: few; d_gene: TRBD1; v_gene: TRBV12-5; CDR3aa: CASGSLDRGRNGELFF; CDR3nt: TGTGCTAGTGGTTCCCTGGACAGGGGGCGTAACGGGGAGCTGTTTTTT
j_gene: TRBJ1-4; abundance: few; d_gene: NA; v_gene: TRBV4-1; CDR3aa: CASSQGQLAEKLFF; CDR3nt: TGCGCCAGCAGCCAAGGGCAGCTCGCTGAAAAACTGTTTTTT
j_gene: TRBJ2-7; abundance: many; d_gene: NA; v_gene: TRBV4-1; CDR3aa: CASSQDIKGSSYEQYF; CDR3nt: TGCGCCAGCAGCCAAGATATAAAGGGCAGCTCCTACGAGCAGTACTTC
j_gene: TRBJ2-7; abundance: NA; d_gene: NA; v_gene: TRBV9; CDR3aa: CASSVAVGSYEQYF; CDR3nt: TGTGCCAGCAGCGTAGCGGTGGGATCCTACGAGCAGTACTTC
j_gene: TRBJ1-1; abundance: few; d_gene: NA; v_gene: TRBV28; CDR3aa: CASRREAMSTEAFF; CDR3nt: TGTGCCAGCAGGAGGGAAGCGATGAGCACTGAAGCTTTCTTT
j_gene: TRBJ1-1; abundance: few; d_gene: NA; v_gene: TRBV6-2/TRBV6-3; CDR3aa: CASSYSLWQSGVFNTEAFF; CDR3nt: NA
j_gene: TRBJ2-7; abundance: few; d_gene: NA; v_gene: TRBV20-1; CDR3aa: CSAPLGGYYEQYF; CDR3nt: TGCAGTGCCCCCTTAGGGGGATACTACGAGCAGTACTTC
j_gene: TRBJ2-5; abundance: NA; d_gene: TRBD2; v_gene: TRBV9; CDR3aa: CASSVGEGVQETQYF; CDR3nt: TGTGCCAGCAGCGTAGGGGAGGGAGTGCAAGAGACCCAGTACTTC
j_gene: TRBJ2-6; abundance: NA; d_gene: NA; v_gene: TRBV15; CDR3aa: CATSSSHGVGANVLTF; CDR3nt: TGTGCCACCAGCAGTTCCCATGGGGTCGGGGCCAACGTCCTGACTTTC
j_gene: TRBJ1-1; abundance: NA; d_gene: NA; v_gene: TRBV27; CDR3aa: CASSFGYEAFF; CDR3nt: TGTGCCAGCAGTTTCGGCTACGAAGCTTTCTTT
j_gene: TRBJ2-3; abundance: NA; d_gene: TRBD2; v_gene: TRBV28; CDR3aa: CASSRLAETTDTQYF; CDR3nt: TGTGCCAGCAGTAGACTAGCGGAGACCACAGATACGCAGTATTTT
j_gene: TRBJ2-2; abundance: NA; d_gene: TRBD2; v_gene: TRBV12-3/TRBV12-4; CDR3aa: CASSLALAGARNTGELFF; CDR3nt: TGTGCCAGCAGTTTAGCACTAGCGGGGGCCCGGAACACCGGGGAGCTGTTTTTT
j_gene: TRBJ1-1; abundance: few; d_gene: NA; v_gene: TRBV19; CDR3aa: CASGRDGENTEAFF; CDR3nt: TGTGCCAGTGGGAGGGACGGAGAGAACACTGAAGCTTTCTTT
j_gene: TRBJ1-1; abundance: NA; d_gene: NA; v_gene: TRBV9; CDR3aa: CASSVGGGETEAFF; CDR3nt: TGTGCCAGCAGCGTAGGTGGGGGAGAGACTGAAGCTTTCTTT
j_gene: TRBJ2-4; abundance: NA; d_gene: NA; v_gene: TRBV29-1; CDR3aa: CSVKGGRGAKNIQYF; CDR3nt: TGCAGCGTCAAGGGGGGGCGCGGGGCCAAAAACATTCAGTACTTC
j_gene: TRBJ2-3; abundance: few; d_gene: NA; v_gene: TRBV27; CDR3aa: CASSLTWGPDPLLNTDTQYF; CDR3nt: TGTGCCAGCAGTTTAACTTGGGGCCCCGACCCCCTCTTGAACACAGATACGCAGTATTTT
j_gene: TRBJ2-7; abundance: NA; d_gene: NA; v_gene: TRBV2; CDR3aa: CASSEVASAFEEYF; CDR3nt: TGTGCCAGCAGTGAAGTGGCTAGTGCTTTCGAGGAGTACTTC
j_gene: TRBJ1-5; abundance: few; d_gene: NA; v_gene: TRBV4-3; CDR3aa: CASSQEWRLTAQPQHF; CDR3nt: TGCGCCAGCAGCCAAGAATGGCGGTTAACCGCCCAGCCCCAGCATTTT
j_gene: TRBJ2-3; abundance: NA; d_gene: TRBD2; v_gene: TRBV28; CDR3aa: CASSQGLAGRDTQSF; CDR3nt: TGTGCCAGCAGTCAAGGATTAGCGGGAAGAGATACGCAGAGTTTT
j_gene: TRBJ1-2; abundance: NA; d_gene: TRBD1; v_gene: TRBV27; CDR3aa: CASSLDRGLSYGYTF; CDR3nt: TGTGCCAGCAGTTTAGACAGGGGGCTAAGCTATGGCTACACCTTC
j_gene: TRBJ1-3; abundance: many; d_gene: TRBD1; v_gene: TRBV7-2; CDR3aa: CASRTDRSSGNTIYF; CDR3nt: TGTGCCAGCAGAACGGACAGGAGCTCTGGAAACACCATATATTTT
j_gene: TRBJ1-1; abundance: NA; d_gene: TRBD1; v_gene: TRBV30; CDR3aa: CAWSVEGAHTEAFF; CDR3nt: TGTGCCTGGAGTGTCGAGGGGGCTCACACTGAAGCTTTCTTT
j_gene: TRBJ2-5; abundance: NA; d_gene: NA; v_gene: TRBV4-3; CDR3aa: CASSQGPGDQEPQYF; CDR3nt: TGCGCCAGCAGCCAAGGCCCGGGGGACCAAGAGCCCCAGTACTTC
j_gene: TRBJ1-1; abundance: many; d_gene: NA; v_gene: TRBV4-1; CDR3aa: CASSQDWGQDNAFF; CDR3nt: TGCGCCAGCAGCCAAGATTGGGGGCAGGACAACGCTTTCTTT
j_gene: TRBJ2-1; abundance: NA; d_gene: NA; v_gene: TRBV19; CDR3aa: CASSINSYNEQFF; CDR3nt: TGTGCCAGTAGTATCAATAGCTACAATGAGCAGTTCTTC
j_gene: TRBJ2-2; abundance: NA; d_gene: NA; v_gene: TRBV9; CDR3aa: CASSEGRLSTGELFF; CDR3nt: TGTGCCAGCAGCGAGGGACGGCTGAGCACCGGGGAGCTGTTTTTT